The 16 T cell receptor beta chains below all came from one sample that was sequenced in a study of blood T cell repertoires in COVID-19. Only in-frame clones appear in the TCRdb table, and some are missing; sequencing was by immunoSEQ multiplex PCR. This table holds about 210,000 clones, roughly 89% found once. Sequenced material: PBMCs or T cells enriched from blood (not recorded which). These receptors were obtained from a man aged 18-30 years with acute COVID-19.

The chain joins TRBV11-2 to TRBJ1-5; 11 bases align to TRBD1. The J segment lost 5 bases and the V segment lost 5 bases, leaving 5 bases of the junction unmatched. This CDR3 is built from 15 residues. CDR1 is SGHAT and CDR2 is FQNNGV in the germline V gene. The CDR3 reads CASSRGTGGDQPQHF. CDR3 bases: TGTGCCAGCAGCCGCGGGACAGGGGGGGATCAGCCCCAGCATTTT.

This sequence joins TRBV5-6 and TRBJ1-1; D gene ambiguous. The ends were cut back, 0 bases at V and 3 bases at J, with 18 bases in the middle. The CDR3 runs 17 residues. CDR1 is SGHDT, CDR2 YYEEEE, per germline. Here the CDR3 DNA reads TGTGCCAGCAGCTTGGCCGGGGTAGGGCCGGCGGACACTGAAGCTTTCTTT. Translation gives CASSLAGVGPADTEAFF.

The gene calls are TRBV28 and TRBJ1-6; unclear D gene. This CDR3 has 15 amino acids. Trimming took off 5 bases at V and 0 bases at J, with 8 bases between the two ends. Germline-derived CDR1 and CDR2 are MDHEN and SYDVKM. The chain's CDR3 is CASSPTSSYNSPLHF. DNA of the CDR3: TGTGCCAGCAGTCCAACGAGCTCCTATAATTCACCCCTCCACTTT.

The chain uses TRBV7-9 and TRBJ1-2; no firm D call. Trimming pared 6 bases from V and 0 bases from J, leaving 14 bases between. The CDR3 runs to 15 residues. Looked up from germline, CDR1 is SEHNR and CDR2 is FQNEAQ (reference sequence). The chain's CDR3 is CASRPRENANYGYTF. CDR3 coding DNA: TGTGCCAGCAGACCAAGAGAGAACGCTAACTATGGCTACACCTTC.

CDR3 loop: CASSLASGSSLEQFF. The CDR3 nucleotides are TGTGCCAGCAGCTTAGCTAGCGGGAGTTCTCTTGAGCAGTTCTTC. The chain uses TRBV7-8 and TRBJ2-1; 9 positions agree with TRBD2. Per the germline V gene, CDR1 is SGHVS and CDR2 is FQNEAQ. This CDR3 comprises 15 residues. Trimming cost V 0 bases and J 9 bases; bases outside gene matches: 6.

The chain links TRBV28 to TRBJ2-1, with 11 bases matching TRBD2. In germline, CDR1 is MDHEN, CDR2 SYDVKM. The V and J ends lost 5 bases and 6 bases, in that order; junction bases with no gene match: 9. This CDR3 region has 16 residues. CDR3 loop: CASSPATSGSLNEQFF. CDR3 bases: TGTGCCAGCAGTCCTGCCACTAGCGGGAGCCTCAATGAGCAGTTCTTC.

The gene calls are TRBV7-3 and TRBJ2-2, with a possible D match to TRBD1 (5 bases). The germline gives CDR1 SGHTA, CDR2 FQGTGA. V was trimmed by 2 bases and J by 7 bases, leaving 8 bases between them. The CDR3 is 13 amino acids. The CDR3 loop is CASSLPQGGELFF. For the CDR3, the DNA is TGTGCCAGCAGCTTACCCCAGGGCGGGGAGCTGTTTTTT.

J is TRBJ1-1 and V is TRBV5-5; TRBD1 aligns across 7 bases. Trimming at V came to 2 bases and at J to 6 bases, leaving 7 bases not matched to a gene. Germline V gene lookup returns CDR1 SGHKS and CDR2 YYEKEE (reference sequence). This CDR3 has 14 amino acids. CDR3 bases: TGTGCCAGCAGCTTTGCAGGGGGGATCTCTGAAGCTTTCTTT. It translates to CASSFAGGISEAFF.

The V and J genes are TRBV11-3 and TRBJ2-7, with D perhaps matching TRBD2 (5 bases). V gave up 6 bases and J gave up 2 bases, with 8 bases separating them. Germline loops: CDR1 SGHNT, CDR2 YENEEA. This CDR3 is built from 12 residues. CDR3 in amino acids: CASRDSTYEQYF. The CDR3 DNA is TGTGCCAGCAGGGACTCAACCTACGAGCAGTACTTC.

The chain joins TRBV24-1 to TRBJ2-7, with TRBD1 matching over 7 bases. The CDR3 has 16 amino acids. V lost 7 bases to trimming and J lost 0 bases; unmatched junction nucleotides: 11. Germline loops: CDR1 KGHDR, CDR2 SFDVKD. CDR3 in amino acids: CATSQGGNVGSYEQYF. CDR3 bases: TGTGCCACCAGCCAAGGGGGCAACGTCGGCTCCTACGAGCAGTACTTC.

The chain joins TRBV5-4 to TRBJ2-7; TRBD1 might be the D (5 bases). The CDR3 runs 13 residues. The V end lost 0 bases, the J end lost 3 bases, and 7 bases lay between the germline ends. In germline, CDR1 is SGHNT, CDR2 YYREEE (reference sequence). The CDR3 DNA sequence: TGTGCCAGCAGCTTGGTAGACAGCTACGAGCAGTACTTC. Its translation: CASSLVDSYEQYF.

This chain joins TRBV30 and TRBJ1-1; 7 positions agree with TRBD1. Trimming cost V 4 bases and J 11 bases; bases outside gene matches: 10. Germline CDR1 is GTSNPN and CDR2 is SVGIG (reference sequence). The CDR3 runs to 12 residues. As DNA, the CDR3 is TGTGCCTGGATGGGCAGGGGGATAGAGGCTTTCTTT. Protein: CAWMGRGIEAFF.

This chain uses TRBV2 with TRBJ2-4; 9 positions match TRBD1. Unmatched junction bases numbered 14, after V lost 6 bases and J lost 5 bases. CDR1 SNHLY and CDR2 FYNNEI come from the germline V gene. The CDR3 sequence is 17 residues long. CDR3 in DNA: TGTGCCAGCAGGGCCGGGACAGGGAGCGGTCGGGAAAACATTCAGTACTTC. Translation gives CASRAGTGSGRENIQYF.

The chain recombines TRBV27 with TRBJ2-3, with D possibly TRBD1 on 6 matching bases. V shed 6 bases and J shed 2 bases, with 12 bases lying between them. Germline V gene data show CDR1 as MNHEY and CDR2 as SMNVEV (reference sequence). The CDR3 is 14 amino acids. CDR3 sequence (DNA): TGTGCCAGCAGGACCGGACAGAACACAGATACGCAGTATTTT. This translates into CASRTGQNTDTQYF.

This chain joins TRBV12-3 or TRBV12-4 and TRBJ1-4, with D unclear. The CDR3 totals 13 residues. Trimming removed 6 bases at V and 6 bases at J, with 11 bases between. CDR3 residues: CASRLEQYEKLFF. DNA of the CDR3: TGTGCCAGCAGACTGGAGCAATATGAAAAACTGTTTTTT.

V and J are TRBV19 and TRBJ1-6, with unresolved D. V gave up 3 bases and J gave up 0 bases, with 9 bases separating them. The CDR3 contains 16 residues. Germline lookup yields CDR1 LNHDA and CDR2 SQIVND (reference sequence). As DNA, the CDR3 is TGTGCCAGTAGTATGTTGGCAGACTCCTATAATTCACCCCTCCACTTT. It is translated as CASSMLADSYNSPLHF.